The present TCR beta chain was sequenced within a study of T cell responses to AZD1222 COVID-19 vaccine. Overall study results and limits: No day 14 peak samples; only post-peak repertoires were characterized. Dominant CD4 TCR responses targeted spike regions 160-218 and 743-854. Clonal diversity was possibly underestimated, and the donors were mostly white British, with more females. Reportedly, nearly half the spike-specific TCRs target unmutated variant regions.

CDR1 and CDR2 from the germline V gene are LGHDT and YNNKEL (reference sequence). The CDR3 extends over 16 amino acids. The ends were cut back, 4 bases at V and 0 bases at J, with 14 bases in the middle. Some clones are missing from TCRdb's copy, which holds only in-frame ones; the method was immunoSEQ multiplex PCR. The sample has about 90,000 clones; approximately 90% are singletons. As for this clone: As yet, its antigen is unknown.

The starting material was peripheral blood, obtained on day 0 of MenACWY control vaccination. The chain has TRBV3-1 (or the pseudogene TRBV3-2) and TRBJ2-3, with D possibly matching TRBD1 (5 bases). The receptor was isolated from an adult in good health. CDR3 DNA: TGTGCCAGCAGCCTCACAGGAACCACTAGCACAGATACGCAGTATTTT. Its translation: CASSLTGTTSTDTQYF.